This TCR beta chain came from a study of CD8+CD57+ T cells in acquired aplastic anemia. Study-level findings and limits: Patients and healthy controls showed no significant CD8+ Simpson's diversity difference.

A word on this clonotype: Its antigen is as yet unknown.

Profiling of TCR beta VDJ combinations and CDR3 sequences used genomic DNA as template. TCRdb recomputed calls from the reads with MiXCR, one row per CDR3 protein. The table has about 420,000 distinct CDR3 sequences, around 68% seen once. Germline CDR1 is DFQATT and CDR2 is SNEGSKA (reference sequence). This CDR3 is 16 amino acids long. V lost 0 bases to trimming and J lost 4 bases, with 18 bases between them. The chain links TRBV20-1 to TRBJ1-2, with unresolved D. This receptor was taken from a human donor in good health, serving as a control. The sample was sorted CD4+, CD8+, or CD8+CD57+ T cells (not recorded which) from PBMCs. The CDR3 region has the DNA TGCAGTGCTAGAGAGCTGGAGGCGGGGAGTATCTATGGCTACACCTTC. It is translated as CSARELEAGSIYGYTF.